A single sample is the source of the 27 T cell receptor beta chains below, sequenced in a study of regulatory T cells in long-lasting Graves disease. The sample's time point: persistent/refractory GD, antithyroid drugs over 5 years with positive TRAb. PBMC-derived RNA was used for the TCR library. Investigators prepared the TCR beta libraries by applying iRepertoire HTBI primers and Arm-PCR of CDR3 regions. TCRdb re-analysed the multiplex PCR reads in MiXCR, keeping a single row per CDR3 protein. The sample records 500,000 to 700,000 distinct CDR3 sequences, approximately 31% being singletons. Source: peripheral blood mononuclear cells (PBMCs), taken when the disease was refractory, from a patient treated with antithyroid drugs. These receptors originate from a female donor with Graves disease.

The CDR3 DNA reads as TGTGCCATCAGTGTAATTCTTAGGAATGGGGGAGTCTATGGCTACACCTTC. It encodes CAISVILRNGGVYGYTF. The V and J genes are TRBV10-3 and TRBJ1-2; TRBD1 might be the D (5 bases). There are 17 residues in the CDR3. Germline V lookup: CDR1 ENHRY, CDR2 SYGVKD. V was trimmed by 4 bases and J by 4 bases, leaving 22 bases between them.

This chain uses TRBV19 with TRBJ1-5; D is undetermined. CDR1 LNHDA and CDR2 SQIVND come from the germline V gene (reference sequence). V lost 6 bases to trimming and J lost 7 bases, with 16 bases between them. This CDR3 spans 14 amino acids. CDR3 DNA: TGTGCCAGTAGACCAGCGGGTTTAGGACAGCCCCAGCATTTT. Translation: CASRPAGLGQPQHF.

This clonotype was recorded a few times. V gene TRBV30 combines with J gene TRBJ1-2; maybe TRBD1 (6 bases). The CDR3 runs to 15 residues. CDR1 and CDR2 from the germline V gene are GTSNPN and SVGIG (reference sequence). Trimming cost V 3 bases and J 8 bases, with 22 bases left between them. The CDR3 DNA is TGTGCCTGGAGGACTGGGACACCGAATATGGGAGGCTACACCTTC. It codes for CAWRTGTPNMGGYTF.

This clonotype was seen many times. The J gene is TRBJ1-2, the V gene TRBV2; D is ambiguous. This CDR3 region has 13 residues. Trimming took off 3 bases at V and 7 bases at J, with 12 bases between the two ends. In germline, CDR1 is SNHLY, CDR2 FYNNEI. The chain's CDR3 is CASSDAVPLGYTF. For the CDR3, the DNA is TGTGCCAGCAGTGACGCTGTCCCCCTTGGCTACACCTTC.

This chain links TRBV5-5 with TRBJ2-2; 10 bases line up with TRBD1. Per germline, CDR1 SGHKS and CDR2 YYEKEE (reference sequence). The CDR3 totals 15 residues. The junction had 6 bases not matched to a gene; V was cut back by 4 bases and J by 6 bases. As DNA, the CDR3 is TGTGCCAGCAGCGGGGGGACAGGGGTTTCCGGGGAGCTGTTTTTT. It is translated as CASSGGTGVSGELFF.

The table lists this clonotype with a few counts. The chain has TRBV3-1 and TRBJ1-5, with D uncertain. This CDR3 region has 15 residues. In germline, CDR1 is LGHDT, CDR2 YNNKEL (reference sequence). Trimming pared 1 base from V and 4 bases from J, leaving 11 bases between. The CDR3 reads CASSQGVRRNQPQHF. The CDR3 DNA is TGTGCCAGCAGCCAAGGTGTAAGGAGGAATCAGCCCCAGCATTTT.

A remark on this clonotype: With a much larger clone just one base away, this may be a read error. This CDR3 is missing its conserved last phenylalanine or tryptophan, likely due to a read error. This sequence joins TRBV28 and TRBJ1-2, with a weak D call TRBD1 (6 bases). Germline V CDR1 and CDR2: MDHEN, SYDVKM. Trimming removed 6 bases at V and 4 bases at J, with 12 bases between. The CDR3 totals 13 residues. The CDR3 nucleotides are TGTGCCAGCAGACAGGGAGGCACCTATGGCTACACCTAC. Translation: CASRQGGTYGYTY.

The chain has TRBV10-3 and TRBJ1-2; no definite D call. Trimming removed 6 bases from V and 5 bases from J, with 16 bases in between. This CDR3 region has 14 residues. From germline, CDR1 is ENHRY and CDR2 SYGVKD. The CDR3 nucleotides read TGTGCCATCAGGTCCAGAGACGTAGGGTATGGCTACACCTTC. Residues: CAIRSRDVGYGYTF.

This clonotype has at least ten counts. V usage is TRBV2 and J usage is TRBJ1-6; D is unresolved. This CDR3 has 13 residues. CDR1 is SNHLY and CDR2 is FYNNEI in the germline V gene. Trimming shortened V by 3 bases and J by 10 bases, and 10 bases separated the two germline ends. The CDR3 DNA follows: TGTGCCAGCAGTGAGACGCTGGGATCACCCCTCCACTTT. This sequence encodes CASSETLGSPLHF.

This chain connects TRBV29-1 to TRBJ1-4, with TRBD1 matching 7 bases. Germline V gene data show CDR1 as SQVTM and CDR2 as ANQGSEA. With V trimmed by 4 bases and J by 8 bases, 7 bases remained unmatched. The CDR3 has 13 residues. This CDR3 is CSVAWTGIEKLFF. In DNA, the CDR3 is TGCAGCGTTGCATGGACAGGAATCGAAAAACTGTTTTTT.

In this sample, this clonotype turned up once. V gene TRBV11-2 combines with J gene TRBJ2-7, with D perhaps TRBD1 (5 bases). This CDR3 has 14 amino acids. Germline CDR1 SGHAT, CDR2 FQNNGV. V lost 4 bases and J lost 3, with 13 bases in between. Here the CDR3 DNA reads TGTGCCAGCAGCTCCCCTATGACAGTCTACGAGCAGTACTTC. This gives the protein CASSSPMTVYEQYF.

This clonotype was picked up one time. The chain uses TRBV27 and TRBJ2-7, with 9 bases lining up with TRBD2. This CDR3 is built from 14 residues. V lost 0 bases and J lost 6; bases outside the gene matches: 3. Germline V gives CDR1 MNHEY, CDR2 SMNVEV (reference sequence). The CDR3 coding sequence is TGTGCCAGCAGTTTATCTGCGGGGGGGATCGAGCAGTACTTC. Amino acid sequence: CASSLSAGGIEQYF.

Ten or more counts support this clonotype. This chain connects TRBV30 to TRBJ1-1, with 7 bases identical to TRBD1. Germline CDR1 reads GTSNPN; CDR2 reads SVGIG (reference sequence). The length of the CDR3 is 15 residues. Germline trimming cut 4 bases from V and 0 bases from J; bases unmatched to any gene: 8. CDR3 coding DNA: TGTGCCTGGACTACAGGGGCTAGGCTGAACACTGAAGCTTTCTTT. Translating it yields CAWTTGARLNTEAFF.

Turning to this clonotype: Just one base apart from a much larger clone, this may be a read error. The chain employs TRBV6-1 and TRBJ1-1; D perhaps matches TRBD1 (5 bases). With 6 bases removed from V and 4 bases from J, the gap between germline ends came to 12 bases. The CDR3 has 13 residues. Germline V gives CDR1 MNHNS, CDR2 SASEGT. CDR3 nucleotide sequence: TGTGCCAGCAGATTACGGGGGAGCACTGAAGCTTTCTTT. Its translation: CASRLRGSTEAFF.

This clonotype was observed at least ten times. The V call is TRBV27, the J call TRBJ1-1, with D hard to call. Per the germline V gene, CDR1 is MNHEY and CDR2 is SMNVEV (reference sequence). V was cut by 5 bases and J by 1 base, with 14 bases left in between. The CDR3 is 15 residues long. CDR3 sequence reads: CASSPLQFSNTEAFF. The CDR3 DNA reads TGTGCCAGCAGTCCGTTACAGTTCTCGAACACTGAAGCTTTCTTT.

This clonotype was seen only a few times. The chain recombines TRBV12-3 or TRBV12-4 with TRBJ2-5; 7 nucleotides align to TRBD2. The V segment lost 6 bases and the J segment 1 base; nucleotides outside the gene matches: 5. This CDR3 spans 14 amino acids. The CDR3: CASRPIAGQETQYF. The CDR3 region has the DNA TGTGCCAGCAGACCTATAGCGGGCCAAGAGACCCAGTACTTC.

This clonotype occurred once. The gene calls are TRBV12-3 or TRBV12-4 and TRBJ1-6, with a weak D call TRBD1 (5 bases). V dropped 2 bases and J dropped 5 bases, with 16 bases sitting between them. The CDR3 consists of 17 residues. Here the CDR3 reads CASSLSFRVRDNSPLHF. The CDR3 bases are TGTGCCAGCAGTTTAAGCTTCAGGGTGAGGGATAATTCACCCCTCCACTTT.

This clonotype was seen ten or more times. V is TRBV6-5 and J is TRBJ1-1, with D possibly matching TRBD1 (5 bases). CDR1 is MNHEY, CDR2 SVGAGI, per germline. Trimming left V 2 bases short and J 4 bases short, with 8 bases between. CDR3 length: 13 residues. DNA of the CDR3: TGTGCCAGCAGTTACAGGCAGGGCACTGAAGCTTTCTTT. It encodes CASSYRQGTEAFF.

The rearrangement joins TRBV20-1 to TRBJ1-1, with TRBD1 as a possible D gene (5 bases). The V and J ends lost 0 bases and 3 bases respectively, with 14 bases between them. CDR1 is DFQATT and CDR2 is SNEGSKA in the germline V gene (reference sequence). The CDR3 contains 15 residues. The CDR3, as DNA: TGCAGTGCTAGAGATCCGGGGAGGGGCGACACTGAAGCTTTCTTT. The encoded protein is CSARDPGRGDTEAFF.

This clonotype appeared a few times. This chain joins TRBV20-1 and TRBJ1-2; D ambiguous. Trimming shortened V by 3 bases and J by 3 bases, and 8 bases separated the two germline ends. The CDR3 loop spans 12 amino acids. Germline V gives CDR1 DFQATT, CDR2 SNEGSKA (reference sequence). CDR3 sequence: CSASGQDYGYTF. The CDR3 DNA follows: TGCAGTGCTAGTGGTCAAGACTATGGCTACACCTTC.

This clonotype was seen only a few times. The J gene is TRBJ1-2, the V gene TRBV15; unclear D gene. Trimming left V 0 bases short and J 4 bases short, with 12 bases between. The CDR3 runs 15 residues. Germline-derived CDR1 and CDR2 are LNHNV and YYDKDF (reference sequence). The CDR3 here is CATSRDSWATYGYTF. CDR3 coding DNA: TGTGCCACCAGCAGAGATAGTTGGGCCACCTATGGCTACACCTTC.

This chain uses TRBV28 with TRBJ1-5; 8 positions agree with TRBD1. The CDR3 is 16 amino acids. CDR1 is MDHEN, CDR2 SYDVKM, per germline. J lost 5 bases, V lost 5 bases, and 11 bases had no gene match. CDR3 residues: CASSPPVAGGHQPQHF. The CDR3 bases are TGTGCCAGCAGTCCCCCCGTGGCAGGGGGCCATCAGCCCCAGCATTTT. Full variable domain (missing parts from reference TRBV28 and TRBJ1-5): DVKVTQSSRYLVKRTGEKVFLECVQDMDHENMFWYRQDPGLGLRLIYFSYDVKMKEKGDIPEGYSVSREKKERFSLILESASTNQTSMYLCASSPPVAGGHQPQHFGDGTRLSIL.

The chain has TRBV10-3 and TRBJ2-7; 8 nucleotides match TRBD1. CDR3 size: 17 residues. The V and J ends lost 0 bases and 6 bases, in that order; junction bases with no gene match: 13. CDR1 is ENHRY and CDR2 is SYGVKD in the germline V gene. CDR3 coding DNA: TGTGCCATCAGTGAGTCGCCTCGCCGGACAGGGCGTTCCGAGCAGTACTTC. Amino acid sequence: CAISESPRRTGRSEQYF.

In regard to this clonotype: A single base separates this from a much larger clone, so it may be a read error. The V gene is TRBV11-2, the J gene TRBJ2-5; TRBD1 or TRBD2 may be the D gene (5 bases each). Germline CDR1 SGHAT, CDR2 FQNNGV. The CDR3 is made up of 15 amino acids. The V gene lost 6 bases and the J gene lost 6 bases, with 20 bases spanning the gap. CDR3 coding DNA: TGTGCCAGCAGTGTGGGGGTAGACACGCAAAAGACCCAGTACTTC. Amino acids: CASSVGVDTQKTQYF.

The J gene is TRBJ1-1, the V gene TRBV5-1; D remains unclear. The germline V gene has CDR1 SGHRS and CDR2 YFSETQ. This CDR3 has 14 residues. V lost 2 bases and J lost 5, with 13 bases in between. CDR3 DNA sequence: TGCGCCAGCAGCTTCGGGTACACTCAAACTGAAGCTTTCTTT. Translating gives CASSFGYTQTEAFF.

The rearrangement joins TRBV28 to TRBJ2-7; the D is unclear. This CDR3 is 11 amino acids long. Trimming shortened V by 7 bases and J by 7 bases, and 11 bases separated the two germline ends. Germline-derived CDR1 and CDR2 are MDHEN and SYDVKM. The CDR3 spells CASTTPREQYF. The CDR3, as DNA: TGTGCCAGCACGACCCCGAGGGAGCAGTACTTC.

The genes are TRBV5-1 and TRBJ2-1; TRBD2 agrees at 9 bases. CDR3 size: 14 residues. In germline, CDR1 is SGHRS, CDR2 YFSETQ. V was pared by 2 bases and J by 7 bases, with 4 bases of the junction left unmatched. The CDR3 bases are TGCGCCAGCAGCTTACGTCTAGCGGGAAATGAGCAGTTCTTC. Its protein is CASSLRLAGNEQFF. The full variable domain, with the rest looked up from reference TRBV5-1 and TRBJ2-1, is KAGVTQTPRYLIKTRGQQVTLSCSPISGHRSVSWYQQTPGQGLQFLFEYFSETQRNKGNFPGRFSGRQFSNSRSEMNVSTLELGDSALYLCASSLRLAGNEQFFGPGTRLTVL.